A single sample is the source of the 21 T cell receptor beta chains below, sequenced in a study of blood T cell repertoires in COVID-19. Profiling relied on immunoSEQ multiplex PCR, and the TCRdb table lists in-frame clones only, not all of them. This sample yields around 50,000 clones, of which about 81% are seen a single time; about 22% belongs to the top ten. The material sequenced was peripheral blood. The receptor source for this set is an older woman with acute or convalescent COVID-19.

This chain's CDR3 is CASKETGQPQHF. The CDR3 region has the DNA TGTGCCAGCAAGGAGACAGGTCAGCCCCAGCATTTT. The chain uses TRBV9 and TRBJ1-5, with D perhaps TRBD1 (6 bases). The CDR3 runs to 12 residues. Germline V gene data show CDR1 as SGDLS and CDR2 as YYNGEE. V was clipped by 6 bases and J by 6 bases, with 10 bases between them.

DNA of the CDR3: TGTGCCAGCAGTTACTCGAGGGATTCACCCCTCCACTTT. Residues: CASSYSRDSPLHF. This rearrangement joins TRBV6-5 to TRBJ1-6; D remains ambiguous. V gave up 0 bases and J gave up 8 bases, with 5 bases separating them. The CDR3 runs 13 residues. Germline assignment: CDR1 MNHEY and CDR2 SVGAGI.

This sequence joins TRBV6-6 and TRBJ2-3; TRBD2 aligns across 14 bases. The CDR3 extends over 15 amino acids. Germline loops: CDR1 MNHNY, CDR2 SVGAGI (reference sequence). The V gene end was trimmed by 7 bases and the J gene end by 8 bases; junction bases not matched to a gene: 8. The CDR3 region has the DNA TGTGCCAGCACTTTAGGACTAGCGGGGGGTGGTACGCAGTATTTT. It codes for CASTLGLAGGGTQYF.

This chain uses TRBV2 with TRBJ1-1, with 7 bases matching TRBD1. CDR1 and CDR2 (germline): SNHLY, FYNNEI. The CDR3 covers 11 residues. Losses at the gene ends were 6 bases for V and 10 bases for J; bases not matched to a gene: 5. This chain's CDR3 is CASRRQGSAFF. The CDR3 DNA sequence: TGTGCCAGCAGGCGACAGGGTTCAGCTTTCTTT.

The chain couples TRBV7-9 to TRBJ1-3, with D perhaps matching TRBD1 (6 bases). This CDR3 comprises 14 residues. Germline V CDR1 and CDR2: SEHNR, FQNEAQ (reference sequence). V shed 5 bases and J shed 4 bases, with 12 bases lying between them. This chain's CDR3 is CASSGGAKGNTIYF. Here the CDR3 DNA reads TGTGCCAGCAGCGGGGGGGCGAAGGGAAACACCATATATTTT.

This chain links TRBV7-9 with TRBJ2-7; a possible D gene is TRBD1 (5 bases). The germline CDR1 and CDR2 sequences are SEHNR and FQNEAQ (reference sequence). V was pared by 5 bases and J by 1 base, with 9 bases between. The CDR3 runs 13 residues. The CDR3 loop is CASSGAGSYEQYF. For the CDR3, the DNA is TGTGCCAGCAGCGGGGCTGGGTCCTACGAGCAGTACTTC.

The rearrangement joins TRBV9 to TRBJ2-1; 10 bases map to TRBD2. The CDR3 is 17 residues long. The trim removed 0 bases at V and 7 bases at J, leaving 10 bases unmatched. Germline V gene data show CDR1 as SGDLS and CDR2 as YYNGEE. This CDR3 reads CASSVDLTSGVLNEQFF. DNA for the CDR3: TGTGCCAGCAGCGTAGATCTTACTAGCGGGGTGTTAAATGAGCAGTTCTTC.

The chain carries TRBV5-5 and TRBJ1-1; D uncertain. The CDR3 totals 15 residues. The V and J ends lost 0 bases and 5 bases respectively, with 14 bases between them. The germline V gene encodes CDR1 SGHKS and CDR2 YYEKEE (reference sequence). In DNA form, the CDR3 reads TGTGCCAGCAGCTTGGTGGCGACCAGAGGTACTGAAGCTTTCTTT. Amino acid sequence: CASSLVATRGTEAFF.

This chain uses TRBV3-1 (or the pseudogene TRBV3-2) with TRBJ2-2; no reliable D call. Trimming removed 2 bases from V and 0 bases from J, with 7 bases in between. The CDR3 covers 15 residues. CDR1 is LGHDT, CDR2 YNNKEL, per germline (reference sequence). The CDR3 nucleotides are TGTGCCAGCAGCCAATCCACATCGAACACCGGGGAGCTGTTTTTT. Protein: CASSQSTSNTGELFF.

The J gene is TRBJ2-1, the V gene TRBV13; 8 bases line up with TRBD1. The J segment lost 6 bases and the V segment lost 5 bases, leaving 3 bases of the junction unmatched. CDR1 is PRHDT, CDR2 FYEKMQ, per germline (reference sequence). The CDR3 is 13 amino acids. The CDR3 DNA follows: TGTGCCAGCAGCCACACAGGGGGCAATGAGCAGTTCTTC. Protein product: CASSHTGGNEQFF. Based on the CDR3 plus reference TRBV13 and TRBJ2-1, the full variable domain is AAGVIQSPRHLIKEKRETATLKCYPIPRHDTVYWYQQGPGQDPQFLISFYEKMQSDKGSIPDRFSAQQFSDYHSELNMSSLELGDSALYFCASSHTGGNEQFFGPGTRLTVL.

This clone was observed at least ten times. This rearrangement joins TRBV6-6 to TRBJ1-4, with 8 bases matching TRBD1. J lost 8 bases, V lost 5 bases, and 16 bases had no gene match. Germline CDR1 reads MNHNY; CDR2 reads SVGAGI (reference sequence). This CDR3 region has 17 residues. The CDR3 region has the DNA TGTGCCAGCAGTCCCACAACTCAGACAGGGGTAGCGGAAAAACTGTTTTTT. Translation: CASSPTTQTGVAEKLFF.

The chain employs TRBV18 and TRBJ1-1; TRBD1 matches at 8 bases. The CDR3 covers 14 residues. Germline CDR1 is KGHSH and CDR2 is LQKENI. With 3 bases clipped from V and 3 bases from J, the junction kept 3 bases outside the gene matches. The CDR3 is CASSPQGADTEAFF. The CDR3 region has the DNA TGTGCCAGCTCACCCCAGGGGGCAGACACTGAAGCTTTCTTT.

This clone was counted between two and nine times. V is TRBV27 and J is TRBJ1-6; a possible D gene is TRBD1 (6 bases). V gave up 6 bases and J gave up 7 bases, with 10 bases separating them. This CDR3 region has 13 residues. CDR1 and CDR2 from the germline V gene are MNHEY and SMNVEV (reference sequence). CDR3 region: CASSGQLNSPLHF. The CDR3 DNA follows: TGTGCCAGCAGCGGACAGCTCAATTCACCCCTCCACTTT.

This clone was seen a few times. The chain couples TRBV9 to TRBJ1-4; the D is unclear. V dropped 3 bases and J dropped 7 bases, with 13 bases sitting between them. CDR3 length equals 14 residues. CDR1 and CDR2 from the germline V gene are SGDLS and YYNGEE. The CDR3 DNA sequence: TGTGCCAGCAGCGGTACGGAGGGTCTTGAAAAACTGTTTTTT. This encodes CASSGTEGLEKLFF.

The chain recombines TRBV6-5 with TRBJ2-1, with 7 nucleotides matching TRBD2. This CDR3 contains 14 residues. Unmatched junction bases numbered 7, after V lost 5 bases and J lost 6 bases. CDR1 MNHEY and CDR2 SVGAGI come from the germline V gene. CDR3 loop: CASSRGDSLNEQFF. In DNA, the CDR3 is TGTGCCAGCAGTCGGGGGGACTCTCTCAATGAGCAGTTCTTC.

This clone was observed once. This chain uses TRBV21-1 with TRBJ1-2; the table's D call TRBD1 went unverified against the DNA. TRBV21-1 is described as a pseudogene. The CDR3 totals 13 residues. CDR3 coding DNA: TGTGCCAGCAGGCCCGACAGGGCCTATGGCTACACCTTC. It specifies CASRPDRAYGYTF.

This chain uses TRBV14 with TRBJ2-5, with TRBD2 matching over 8 bases. The CDR3 length is 14 residues. The junction had 6 bases not matched to a gene; V was cut back by 4 bases and J by 5 bases. Germline V CDR1 and CDR2: SGHDN, FVKESK. In DNA form, the CDR3 reads TGTGCCAGCAGCCCGGGGGGGCCCCGGGAGACCCAGTACTTC. Its protein product is CASSPGGPRETQYF.

This rearrangement joins TRBV5-6 to TRBJ2-6; the match to TRBD1 covers 10 bases. V trimming: 4 bases; J trimming: 6 bases; junction bases outside the gene matches: 10. Germline V gene sequence: CDR1 SGHDT, CDR2 YYEEEE. The CDR3 runs to 17 residues. The CDR3 region is CASSEDRGALQANVLTF. As DNA, the CDR3 is TGTGCCAGCAGCGAGGACAGGGGGGCGCTTCAGGCCAACGTCCTGACTTTC.

The chain employs TRBV7-9 and TRBJ2-1; 10 nucleotides align to TRBD1. CDR3 length: 13 residues. Germline trimming cut 5 bases from V and 8 bases from J; bases unmatched to any gene: 3. Germline assignment: CDR1 SEHNR and CDR2 FQNEAQ (reference sequence). In DNA, the CDR3 is TGTGCCAGCAGCATGGACAGGGGGGATGAGCAGTTCTTC. Translation gives CASSMDRGDEQFF.

The rearrangement joins TRBV7-8 to TRBJ1-4, with D hard to call. Trimming left V 5 bases short and J 5 bases short, with 12 bases between. The CDR3 is made up of 14 amino acids. CDR1 is SGHVS, CDR2 FQNEAQ, per germline. For the CDR3, the DNA is TGTGCCAGCAGCCCTAGCCGGAGAAATGAAAAACTGTTTTTT. This codes for CASSPSRRNEKLFF.

The rearrangement uses TRBV5-1 and TRBJ1-1, with a possible D match to TRBD1 (6 bases). This CDR3 contains 13 residues. Germline V gene sequence: CDR1 SGHRS, CDR2 YFSETQ. Trimming cost V 4 bases and J 6 bases, with 13 bases left between them. The CDR3 loop is CASSKDSPPEAFF. The DNA of the CDR3 is TGCGCCAGCAGCAAGGACAGCCCGCCTGAAGCTTTCTTT. The complete variable domain, with remaining parts taken from reference TRBV5-1 and TRBJ1-1, reads KAGVTQTPRYLIKTRGQQVTLSCSPISGHRSVSWYQQTPGQGLQFLFEYFSETQRNKGNFPGRFSGRQFSNSRSEMNVSTLELGDSALYLCASSKDSPPEAFFGQGTRLTVV.